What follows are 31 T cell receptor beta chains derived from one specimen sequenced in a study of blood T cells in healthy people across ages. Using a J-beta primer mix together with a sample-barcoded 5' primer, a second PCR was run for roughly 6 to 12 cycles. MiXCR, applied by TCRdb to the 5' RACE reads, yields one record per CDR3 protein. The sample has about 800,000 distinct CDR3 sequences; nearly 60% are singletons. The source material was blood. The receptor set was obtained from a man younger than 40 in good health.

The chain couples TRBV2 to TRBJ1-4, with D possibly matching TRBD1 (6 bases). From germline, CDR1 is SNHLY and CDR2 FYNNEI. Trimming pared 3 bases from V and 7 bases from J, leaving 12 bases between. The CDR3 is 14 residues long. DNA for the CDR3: TGTGCCAGCAGTGAGGTCCCAGGGGCTGAAAAACTGTTTTTT. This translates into CASSEVPGAEKLFF.

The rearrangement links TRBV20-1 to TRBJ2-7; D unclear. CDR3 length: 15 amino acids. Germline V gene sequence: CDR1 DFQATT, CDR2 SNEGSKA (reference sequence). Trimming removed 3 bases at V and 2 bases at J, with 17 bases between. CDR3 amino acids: CSASFHVGVPYEQYF. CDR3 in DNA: TGCAGTGCTAGTTTTCACGTTGGGGTTCCCTACGAGCAGTACTTC.

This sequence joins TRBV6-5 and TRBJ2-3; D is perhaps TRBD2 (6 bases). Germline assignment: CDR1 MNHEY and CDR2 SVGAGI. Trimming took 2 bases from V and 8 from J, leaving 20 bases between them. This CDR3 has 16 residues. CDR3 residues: CASSYQVAVSAGTQYF. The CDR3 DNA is TGTGCCAGCAGTTACCAGGTAGCGGTTAGCGCAGGTACGCAGTATTTT.

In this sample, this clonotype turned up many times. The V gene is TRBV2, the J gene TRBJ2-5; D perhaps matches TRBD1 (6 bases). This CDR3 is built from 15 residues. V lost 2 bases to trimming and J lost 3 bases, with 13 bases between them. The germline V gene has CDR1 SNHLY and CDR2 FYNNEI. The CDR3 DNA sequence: TGTGCCAGCAGTGAACCCAAGGGGGATAAAGAGACCCAGTACTTC. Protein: CASSEPKGDKETQYF. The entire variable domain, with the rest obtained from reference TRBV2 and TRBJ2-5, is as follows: EPEVTQTPSHQVTQMGQEVILRCVPISNHLYFYWYRQILGQKVEFLVSFYNNEISEKSEIFDDQFSVERPDGSNFTLKIRSTKLEDSAMYFCASSEPKGDKETQYFGPGTRLLVL.

The CDR3 spells CSARDSRLAGVNEQFF. The DNA for the CDR3 is TGCAGTGCTAGAGATTCGAGACTAGCGGGCGTCAATGAGCAGTTCTTC. The chain uses TRBV20-1 and TRBJ2-1; 10 bases fit TRBD2. Trimming took 0 bases from V and 6 from J; bases not matched to a gene: 8. Germline V gene sequence: CDR1 DFQATT, CDR2 SNEGSKA (reference sequence). This CDR3 spans 16 amino acids.

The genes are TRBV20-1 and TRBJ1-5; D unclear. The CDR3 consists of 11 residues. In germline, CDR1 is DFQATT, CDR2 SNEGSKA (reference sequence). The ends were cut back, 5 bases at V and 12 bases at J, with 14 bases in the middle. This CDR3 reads CSAGGVEVQHF. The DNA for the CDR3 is TGCAGTGCTGGAGGTGTGGAGGTCCAGCATTTT.

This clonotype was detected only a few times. In DNA, the CDR3 is TGTGCCAGCAGCTTAGAACAGGGGGCGCTTGGTGAAAAACTGTTTTTT. This translates into CASSLEQGALGEKLFF. The chain uses TRBV7-2 and TRBJ1-4; TRBD1 matches 9 bases. Per germline, CDR1 SGHTA and CDR2 FQGNSA. With V trimmed by 1 base and J by 7 bases, 7 bases remained unmatched. CDR3 length: 16 amino acids.

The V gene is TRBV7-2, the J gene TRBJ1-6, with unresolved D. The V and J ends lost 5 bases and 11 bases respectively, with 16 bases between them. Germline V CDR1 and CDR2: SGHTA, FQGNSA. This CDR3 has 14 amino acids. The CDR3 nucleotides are TGTGCCAGCAGCAGCGAAGGCCCACGGGCACCCCTCCACTTT. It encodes CASSSEGPRAPLHF.

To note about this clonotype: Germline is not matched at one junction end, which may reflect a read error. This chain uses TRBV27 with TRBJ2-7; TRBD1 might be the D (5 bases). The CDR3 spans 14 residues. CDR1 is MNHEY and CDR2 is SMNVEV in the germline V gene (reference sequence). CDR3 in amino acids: CASSINQGSYVQYF. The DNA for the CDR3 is TGTGCCAGCAGTATAAATCAGGGATCCTACGTGCAGTACTTC.

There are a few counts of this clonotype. DNA of the CDR3: TGTGCCAGCAGTGCTTGGGACAGGGCGGACGAGCAGTACTTC. As protein: CASSAWDRADEQYF. This rearrangement joins TRBV2 to TRBJ2-7; 9 bases map to TRBD1. Trimming removed 4 bases from V and 5 bases from J; junction bases left unmatched: 6. This CDR3 contains 14 residues. Germline V lookup: CDR1 SNHLY, CDR2 FYNNEI.

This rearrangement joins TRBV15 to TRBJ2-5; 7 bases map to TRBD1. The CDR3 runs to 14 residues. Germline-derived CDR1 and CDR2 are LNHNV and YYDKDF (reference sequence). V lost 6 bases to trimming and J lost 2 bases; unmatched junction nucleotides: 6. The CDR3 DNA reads TGTGCCACCAGTAAAATCAGGGGGCAAGAGACCCAGTACTTC. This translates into CATSKIRGQETQYF.

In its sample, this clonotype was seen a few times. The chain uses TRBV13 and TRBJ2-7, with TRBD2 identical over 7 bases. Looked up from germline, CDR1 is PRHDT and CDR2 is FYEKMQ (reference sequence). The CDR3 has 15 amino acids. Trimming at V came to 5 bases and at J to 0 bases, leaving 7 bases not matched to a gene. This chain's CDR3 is CASSGDSGYSYEQYF. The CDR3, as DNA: TGTGCCAGCAGCGGAGATAGCGGGTACTCCTACGAGCAGTACTTC.

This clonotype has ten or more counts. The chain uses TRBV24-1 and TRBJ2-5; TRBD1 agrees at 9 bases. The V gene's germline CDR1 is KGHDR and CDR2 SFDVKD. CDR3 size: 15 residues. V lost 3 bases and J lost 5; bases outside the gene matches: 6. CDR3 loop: CATSDAGQGVETQYF. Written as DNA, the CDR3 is TGTGCCACCAGTGATGCGGGACAGGGCGTCGAGACCCAGTACTTC.

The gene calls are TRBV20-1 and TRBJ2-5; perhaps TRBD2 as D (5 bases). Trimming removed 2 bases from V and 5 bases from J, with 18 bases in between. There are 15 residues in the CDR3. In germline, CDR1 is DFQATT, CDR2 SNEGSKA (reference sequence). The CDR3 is CSARPLREGGETQYF. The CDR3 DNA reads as TGCAGTGCTAGACCTCTCCGAGAGGGCGGCGAGACCCAGTACTTC.

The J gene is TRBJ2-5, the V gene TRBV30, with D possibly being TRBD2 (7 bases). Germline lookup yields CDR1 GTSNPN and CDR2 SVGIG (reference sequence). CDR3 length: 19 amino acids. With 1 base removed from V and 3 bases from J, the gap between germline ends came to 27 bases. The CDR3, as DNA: TGTGCCTGGAGTGCCCCGCCCGGGGGGCCAAGCCCGAGAAAAGAGACCCAGTACTTC. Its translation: CAWSAPPGGPSPRKETQYF.

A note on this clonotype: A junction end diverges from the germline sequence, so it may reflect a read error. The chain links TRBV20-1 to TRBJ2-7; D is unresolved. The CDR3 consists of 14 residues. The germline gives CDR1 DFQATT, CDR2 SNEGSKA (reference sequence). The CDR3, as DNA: TGCAGTGCTAGAGTTGTTTTCCCAAACTACGAGCGGTACTTC. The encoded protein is CSARVVFPNYERYF.

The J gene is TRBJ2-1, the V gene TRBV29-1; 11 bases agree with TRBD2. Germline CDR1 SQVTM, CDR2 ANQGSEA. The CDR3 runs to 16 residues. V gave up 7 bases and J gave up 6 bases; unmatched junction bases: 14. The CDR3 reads CSAPMVGLAVSNEQFF. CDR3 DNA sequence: TGCAGCGCCCCCATGGTGGGACTAGCGGTTAGCAATGAGCAGTTCTTC.

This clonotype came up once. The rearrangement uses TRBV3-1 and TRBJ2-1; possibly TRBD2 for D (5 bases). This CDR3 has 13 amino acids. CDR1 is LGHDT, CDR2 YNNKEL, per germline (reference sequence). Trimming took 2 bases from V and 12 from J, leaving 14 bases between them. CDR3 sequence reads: CASSQTGKDGQFF. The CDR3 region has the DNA TGTGCCAGCAGCCAAACGGGGAAAGATGGGCAGTTCTTC.

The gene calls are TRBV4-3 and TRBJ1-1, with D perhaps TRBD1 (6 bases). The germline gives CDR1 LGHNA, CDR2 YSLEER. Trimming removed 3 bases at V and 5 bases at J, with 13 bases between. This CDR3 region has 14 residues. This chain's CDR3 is CASSQTGRGTEAFF. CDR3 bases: TGCGCCAGCAGCCAGACAGGTCGAGGGACTGAAGCTTTCTTT.

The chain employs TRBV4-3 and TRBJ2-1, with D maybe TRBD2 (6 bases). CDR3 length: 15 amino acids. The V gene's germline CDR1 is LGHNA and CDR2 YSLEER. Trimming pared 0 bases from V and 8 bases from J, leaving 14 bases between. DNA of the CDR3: TGCGCCAGCAGCCAAGACCGCGGGGTATTCGATGAGCAGTTCTTC. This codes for CASSQDRGVFDEQFF.

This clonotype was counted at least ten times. CDR3 amino acids: CSVRTGAETQYF. CDR3 sequence (DNA): TGCAGCGTTCGAACGGGAGCAGAGACCCAGTACTTC. The rearrangement links TRBV29-1 to TRBJ2-5, with a tentative D call TRBD2 (6 bases). V dropped 5 bases and J dropped 4 bases, with 11 bases sitting between them. CDR1 and CDR2 from the germline V gene are SQVTM and ANQGSEA. The CDR3 totals 12 residues.

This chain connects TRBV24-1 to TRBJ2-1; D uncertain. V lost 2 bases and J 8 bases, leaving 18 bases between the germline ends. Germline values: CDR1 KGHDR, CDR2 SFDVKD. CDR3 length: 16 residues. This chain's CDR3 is CATSDSDSFLGDEQFF. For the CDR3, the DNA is TGTGCCACCAGTGATTCCGACTCCTTCCTCGGCGATGAGCAGTTCTTC.

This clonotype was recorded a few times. In DNA, the CDR3 is TGCAGTGCTCCAAGGGAGGGGATCGTCCACGAGCAGTACTTC. As protein: CSAPREGIVHEQYF. The chain carries TRBV20-1 and TRBJ2-4; 7 positions match TRBD2. The DNA end is a closer match to TRBJ2-7, so the J assignment may be wrong. Looked up from germline, CDR1 is DFQATT and CDR2 is SNEGSKA (reference sequence). CDR3 length: 14 residues.

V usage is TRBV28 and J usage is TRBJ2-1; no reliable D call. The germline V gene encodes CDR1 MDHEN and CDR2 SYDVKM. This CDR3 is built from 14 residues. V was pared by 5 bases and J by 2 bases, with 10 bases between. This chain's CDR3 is CASSAGRPYNEQFF. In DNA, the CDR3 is TGTGCCAGCAGTGCCGGGCGGCCCTACAATGAGCAGTTCTTC.

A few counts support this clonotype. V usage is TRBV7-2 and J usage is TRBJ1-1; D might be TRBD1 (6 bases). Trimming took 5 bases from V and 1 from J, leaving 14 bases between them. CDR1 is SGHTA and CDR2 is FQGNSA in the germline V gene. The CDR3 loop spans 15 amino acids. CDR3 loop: CASSPRGTPNTEAFF. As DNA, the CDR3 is TGTGCCAGCAGCCCTAGAGGGACACCGAACACTGAAGCTTTCTTT.

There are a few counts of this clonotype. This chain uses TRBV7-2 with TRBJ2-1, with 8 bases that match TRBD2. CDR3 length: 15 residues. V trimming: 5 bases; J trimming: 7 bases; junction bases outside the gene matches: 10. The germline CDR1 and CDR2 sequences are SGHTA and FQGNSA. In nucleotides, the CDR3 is TGTGCCAGCAGCCCGCTCGGGGGGGCTGGGAATGAGCAGTTCTTC. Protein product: CASSPLGGAGNEQFF.

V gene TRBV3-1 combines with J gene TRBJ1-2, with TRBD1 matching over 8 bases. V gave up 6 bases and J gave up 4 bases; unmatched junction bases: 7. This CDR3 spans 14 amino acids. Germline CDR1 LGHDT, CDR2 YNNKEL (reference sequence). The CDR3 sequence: CASRAQGAIYGYTF. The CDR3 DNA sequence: TGTGCCAGCAGGGCCCAGGGGGCAATCTATGGCTACACCTTC.

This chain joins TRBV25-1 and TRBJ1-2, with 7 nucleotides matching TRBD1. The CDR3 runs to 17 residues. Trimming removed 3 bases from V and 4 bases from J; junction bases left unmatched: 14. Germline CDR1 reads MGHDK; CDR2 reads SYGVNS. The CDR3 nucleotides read TGTGCCAGCAGTGAGGCGGTCCGACCGACAGGGCCCTATGGCTACACCTTC. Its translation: CASSEAVRPTGPYGYTF.

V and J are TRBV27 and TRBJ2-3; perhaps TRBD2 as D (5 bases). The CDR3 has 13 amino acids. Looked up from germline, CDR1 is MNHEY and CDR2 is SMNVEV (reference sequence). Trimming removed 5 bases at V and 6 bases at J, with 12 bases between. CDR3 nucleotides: TGTGCCAGCAGTCCACTAGGGTTGGATACGCAGTATTTT. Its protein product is CASSPLGLDTQYF.

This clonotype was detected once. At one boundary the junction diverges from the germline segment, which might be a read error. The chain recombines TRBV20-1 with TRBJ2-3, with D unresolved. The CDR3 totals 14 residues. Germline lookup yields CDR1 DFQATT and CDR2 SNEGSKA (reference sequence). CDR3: CSARGIYNTETQYF. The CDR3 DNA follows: TGCAGTGCTAGAGGGATCTATAACACAGAGACGCAGTATTTT.

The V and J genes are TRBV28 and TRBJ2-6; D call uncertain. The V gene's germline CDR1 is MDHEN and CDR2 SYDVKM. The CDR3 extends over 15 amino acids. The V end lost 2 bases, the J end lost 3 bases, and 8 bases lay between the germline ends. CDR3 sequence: CASSLEVLGANVLTF. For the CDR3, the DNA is TGTGCCAGCAGTTTAGAGGTCCTTGGGGCCAACGTCCTGACTTTC.